The sequence of this T cell receptor beta chain was determined in a study of T-cell memory formation after mild COVID-19. Study information: Largely, the TCR clusters proved donor specific.

Trimming at V came to 5 bases and at J to 4 bases, leaving 10 bases not matched to a gene. This CDR3 is built from 16 residues. A word on this clonotype: The antigen is not known.

Study observations and caveats: CD4+ clones that contracted lay mainly in CM and EM; CD8+ ones lay in EMRA. Clones that contracted from day 15 to 85 were balanced CD4/CD8, while later expanders leaned CD4+.

TCR alpha and TCR beta cDNA libraries carrying sample barcodes and UMIs were produced by 5'RACE using constant-segment primers. TCRdb reprocessed the 5' RACE reads via MiXCR and lists one record per CDR3 protein. The repertoire holds roughly 600,000 distinct CDR3 sequences, with approximately 18% as singletons. The sequenced material came from PBMCs or a T cell subset sorted from them (not recorded which). The TCR was taken from an adult woman who had mild COVID-19 (a few samples of this study predate the infection). Cell type and time point are not known. The chain combines TRBV12-3 or TRBV12-4 with TRBJ2-3; 9 bases agree with TRBD1. The CDR3 DNA is TGTGCCAGCAGTGGGCAAGGGACAGGGAGTGCAGATACGCAGTATTTT. This encodes CASSGQGTGSADTQYF.